Listed below are T cell receptor beta chains from one sample, sequenced in a study of vaccination effects on CD4 cells after COVID-19. The assay was immunoSEQ multiplex PCR, and TCRdb's table has in-frame clones only and misses some. The table lists over 25,000 clones, 74% of them singletons. Their antigens are not known. Source: CD4+ T cells from PBMCs cultured with HCoV-229E spike peptides, taken after COVID-19 vaccination. These receptors were collected from a human donor who received a COVID-19 vaccine. Each CDR3 is given with its conserved first and last residue. D genes are given only for firm matches. The size field is filled for only some rows; it gives once, few, many or a size class.

CDR3: CASSLLSSGANVLTF
DNA: TGTGCCAGCAGCCTACTAAGCTCTGGGGCCAACGTCCTGACTTTC
V: TRBV5-8
D: NA
J: TRBJ2-6
size: once

CDR3: CASSEPARDSGYGYTF
DNA: TGCGCCAGCAGCGAACCCGCCAGGGACTCGGGCTATGGCTACACCTTC
V: TRBV5-1
D: NA
J: TRBJ1-2
size: NA

CDR3: CASSVGTLDTDTQYF
DNA: TGTGCCAGCAGCGTAGGTACGTTGGACACAGATACGCAGTATTTT
V: TRBV9
D: NA
J: TRBJ2-3
size: NA

CDR3: CAWSYGQNQPQHF
DNA: TGTGCCTGGAGTTACGGACAAAATCAGCCCCAGCATTTT
V: TRBV30
D: NA
J: TRBJ1-5
size: NA

CDR3: CSASPGTNYGYTF
DNA: TGCAGTGCTAGTCCAGGGACGAACTATGGCTACACCTTC
V: TRBV20-1
D: NA
J: TRBJ1-2
size: NA

CDR3: CASSLVGGPRPYEQYF
DNA: TGCGCCAGCAGCTTGGTGGGGGGTCCCAGGCCCTACGAGCAGTACTTC
V: TRBV5-1
D: NA
J: TRBJ2-7
size: NA

CDR3: CASKQGGLSNQPQHF
DNA: TGTGCCAGTAAGCAGGGGGGTCTTAGCAATCAGCCCCAGCATTTT
V: TRBV19
D: TRBD1
J: TRBJ1-5
size: few

CDR3: CASSYAGATNEKLFF
DNA: TGTGCCAGCAGCTACGCAGGGGCAACTAATGAAAAACTGTTTTTT
V: TRBV5-4
D: NA
J: TRBJ1-4
size: NA

CDR3: CASSASSSGNTIYF
DNA: TGCGCCAGCAGCGCGAGCAGCTCTGGAAACACCATATATTTT
V: TRBV5-1
D: NA
J: TRBJ1-3
size: NA

CDR3: CASSSRLGLAGKETQYF
DNA: TGTGCCAGCAGCTCCCGGCTTGGCCTAGCGGGAAAAGAGACCCAGTACTTC
V: TRBV5-4
D: TRBD2
J: TRBJ2-5
size: NA

CDR3: CASPNPSRGAAYNEQFF
DNA: TGTGCCAGCCCAAACCCTTCCCGGGGGGCGGCCTACAATGAGCAGTTCTTC
V: TRBV2
D: NA
J: TRBJ2-1
size: NA

CDR3: CAISAHLQGAGNTIYF
DNA: TGTGCCATCAGTGCCCACTTACAGGGAGCTGGAAACACCATATATTTT
V: TRBV10-3
D: NA
J: TRBJ1-3
size: NA

CDR3: CASSQPGQGETQYF
DNA: TGTGCCAGCAGCCAGCCGGGACAGGGGGAGACCCAGTACTTC
V: TRBV5-4
D: TRBD1
J: TRBJ2-5
size: NA

CDR3: CASSDLGTSGNNEQFF
DNA: TGTGCCAGCAGTGATTTAGGGACTAGCGGAAACAATGAGCAGTTCTTC
V: TRBV6-4
D: TRBD2
J: TRBJ2-1
size: NA

CDR3: CASSQFPGNTIYF
DNA: TGTGCCAGCAGCCAATTTCCTGGAAACACCATATATTTT
V: TRBV14
D: NA
J: TRBJ1-3
size: NA

CDR3: CASSLVGDQHF
DNA: TGTGCCAGCAGTTTGGTGGGCGACCAGCATTTT
V: TRBV12-3/TRBV12-4
D: NA
J: TRBJ1-5
size: NA

CDR3: CASSYLLDTGELFF
DNA: TGTGCCAGCAGTTATCTTTTGGACACCGGGGAGCTGTTTTTT
V: TRBV6-2/TRBV6-3
D: NA
J: TRBJ2-2
size: NA

CDR3: CAISESRQDPMGYGYTF
DNA: TGTGCCATCAGTGAGAGTCGACAGGACCCTATGGGCTATGGCTACACCTTC
V: TRBV10-3
D: NA
J: TRBJ1-2
size: NA

CDR3: CASSFWGDTIYF
DNA: TGTGCCAGCAGCTTTTGGGGCGACACCATATATTTT
V: TRBV5-4
D: NA
J: TRBJ1-3
size: NA

CDR3: CASSGGARGNGYTF
DNA: TGTGCCAGTAGTGGGGGGGCACGGGGAAATGGCTACACCTTC
V: TRBV19
D: NA
J: TRBJ1-2
size: NA

CDR3: CASSHRTGGFSYEQYF
DNA: TGTGCCAGCAGCCATCGGACAGGGGGATTTTCCTACGAGCAGTACTTC
V: TRBV3-1/TRBV3-2
D: TRBD1
J: TRBJ2-7
size: once

CDR3: CASSPLRETQYF
DNA: TGTGCCAGCAGCCCCCTGAGAGAGACCCAGTACTTC
V: TRBV7-8
D: NA
J: TRBJ2-5
size: NA

CDR3: CASSIGQVGGVSTDTQYF
DNA: TGTGCCAGTAGTATAGGACAGGTCGGGGGGGTCTCGACAGATACGCAGTATTTT
V: TRBV19
D: TRBD2
J: TRBJ2-3
size: NA

CDR3: CASSLRRDSGANVLTF
DNA: TGTGCCAGCAGTCTTCGGCGGGACTCTGGGGCCAACGTCCTGACTTTC
V: TRBV3-1/TRBV3-2
D: NA
J: TRBJ2-6
size: few

CDR3: CASSQKLAGGGRQYF
DNA: TGTGCCAGCAGCCAAAAACTAGCGGGGGGCGGACGGCAGTACTTC
V: TRBV3-1/TRBV3-2
D: TRBD2
J: TRBJ2-7
size: NA

CDR3: CASSLRLAGELSSYNEQFF
DNA: TGCGCCAGCAGCCTCAGACTAGCGGGGGAGCTGAGCTCCTACAATGAGCAGTTCTTC
V: TRBV5-1
D: TRBD2
J: TRBJ2-1
size: NA

CDR3: CASSLPRREGRDTGELFF
DNA: TGCGCCAGCAGCCTCCCTAGGCGGGAGGGCCGGGACACCGGGGAGCTGTTTTTT
V: TRBV5-1
D: TRBD2
J: TRBJ2-2
size: few

CDR3: CASSGVLGQAEGGQYF
DNA: TGCGCCAGCAGTGGTGTCCTAGGGCAGGCCGAGGGGGGGCAGTACTTC
V: TRBV5-1
D: NA
J: TRBJ2-7
size: NA

CDR3: CAGRVENGYTF
DNA: TGTGCCGGCAGGGTGGAGAATGGCTACACCTTC
V: TRBV2
D: NA
J: TRBJ1-2
size: NA

CDR3: CSVEGLAGGDEQFF
DNA: TGCAGCGTTGAAGGGCTAGCGGGGGGTGATGAGCAGTTCTTC
V: TRBV29-1
D: TRBD2
J: TRBJ2-1
size: NA

CDR3: CASSYTKGAGGYTF
DNA: TGTGCCAGCAGTTACACCAAAGGGGCCGGTGGCTACACCTTC
V: TRBV6-6
D: NA
J: TRBJ1-2
size: once

CDR3: CASITGKRANYGYTF
DNA: TGTGCCAGCATCACCGGGAAGAGGGCTAACTATGGCTACACCTTC
V: TRBV21-1
D: NA
J: TRBJ1-2
size: NA

CDR3: CASNRGDTGELFF
DNA: TGCGCCAGTAATCGGGGGGACACCGGGGAGCTGTTTTTT
V: TRBV4-1
D: TRBD2
J: TRBJ2-2
size: few

CDR3: CASSPPMGQSSYEQYF
DNA: TGTGCCAGCTCACCACCGATGGGACAGAGCTCCTACGAGCAGTACTTC
V: TRBV18
D: TRBD1
J: TRBJ2-7
size: NA

CDR3: CASSEQGALSAEAFF
DNA: TGTGCCAGCAGTGAACAGGGGGCTTTAAGCGCTGAAGCTTTCTTT
V: TRBV2
D: TRBD1
J: TRBJ1-1
size: NA

CDR3: CASSPRDRGTGELFF
DNA: TGTGCCAGCAGCCCACGGGACAGGGGAACCGGGGAGCTGTTTTTT
V: TRBV6-6
D: TRBD1
J: TRBJ2-2
size: NA

CDR3: CASSPKVGSGAELFF
DNA: TGTGCCAGCAGCCCCAAGGTTGGTAGCGGGGCAGAGCTGTTTTTT
V: TRBV5-4
D: TRBD2
J: TRBJ2-2
size: few

CDR3: CASSLRATSGNTIYF
DNA: TGTGCCAGCAGTCTAAGGGCCACCTCTGGAAACACCATATATTTT
V: TRBV6-5
D: NA
J: TRBJ1-3
size: NA

CDR3: CASRKGRAGGSETQYF
DNA: TGTGCCAGCAGAAAAGGGAGAGCAGGGGGGTCGGAGACCCAGTACTTC
V: TRBV3-1/TRBV3-2
D: NA
J: TRBJ2-5
size: NA

CDR3: CASSPWDRSNTGELFF
DNA: TGTGCCAGCTCACCCTGGGACAGATCAAACACCGGGGAGCTGTTTTTT
V: TRBV18
D: TRBD1
J: TRBJ2-2
size: few

CDR3: CASSLRAPGTRSPNYGYTF
DNA: TGTGCCAGCAGCTTACGCGCCCCCGGGACAAGAAGTCCTAACTATGGCTACACCTTC
V: TRBV7-9
D: NA
J: TRBJ1-2
size: few

CDR3: CASSEPGQVPSYEQYF
DNA: TGTGCCAGCAGCGAGCCGGGACAGGTACCTTCCTACGAGCAGTACTTC
V: TRBV11-2
D: TRBD1
J: TRBJ2-7
size: NA